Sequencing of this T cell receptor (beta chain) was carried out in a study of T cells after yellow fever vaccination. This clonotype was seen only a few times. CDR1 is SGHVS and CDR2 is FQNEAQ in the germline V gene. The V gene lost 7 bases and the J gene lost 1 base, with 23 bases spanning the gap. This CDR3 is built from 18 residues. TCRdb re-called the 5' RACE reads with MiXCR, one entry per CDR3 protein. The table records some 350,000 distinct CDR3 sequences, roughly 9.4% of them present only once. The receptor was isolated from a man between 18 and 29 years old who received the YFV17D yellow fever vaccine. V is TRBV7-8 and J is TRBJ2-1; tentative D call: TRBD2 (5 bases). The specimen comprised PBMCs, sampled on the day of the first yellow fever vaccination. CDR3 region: CASTVVLAFLQSYNEQFF. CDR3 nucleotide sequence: TGTGCCAGCACGGTTGTCCTAGCTTTCCTTCAATCCTACAATGAGCAGTTCTTC. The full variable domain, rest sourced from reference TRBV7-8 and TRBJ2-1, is GAGVSQSPRYKVAKRGQDVALRCDPISGHVSLFWYQQALGQGPEFLTYFQNEAQLDKSGLPSDRFFAERPEGSVSTLKIQRTQQEDSAVYLCASTVVLAFLQSYNEQFFGPGTRLTVL.